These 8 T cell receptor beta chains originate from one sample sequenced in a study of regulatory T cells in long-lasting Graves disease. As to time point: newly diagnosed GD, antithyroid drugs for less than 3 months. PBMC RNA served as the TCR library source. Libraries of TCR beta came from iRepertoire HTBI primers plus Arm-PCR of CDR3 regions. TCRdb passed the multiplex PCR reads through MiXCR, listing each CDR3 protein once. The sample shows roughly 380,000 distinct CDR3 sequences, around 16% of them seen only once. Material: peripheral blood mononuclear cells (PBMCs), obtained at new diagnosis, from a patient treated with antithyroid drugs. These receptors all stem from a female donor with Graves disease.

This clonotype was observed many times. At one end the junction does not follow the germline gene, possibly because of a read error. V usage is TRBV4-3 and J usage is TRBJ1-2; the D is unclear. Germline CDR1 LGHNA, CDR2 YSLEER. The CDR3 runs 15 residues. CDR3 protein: CASSQGGRANYGYTF. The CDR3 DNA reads TGTGCCAGCAGCCAAGGAGGCAGAGCTAACTATGGCTACACCTTC.

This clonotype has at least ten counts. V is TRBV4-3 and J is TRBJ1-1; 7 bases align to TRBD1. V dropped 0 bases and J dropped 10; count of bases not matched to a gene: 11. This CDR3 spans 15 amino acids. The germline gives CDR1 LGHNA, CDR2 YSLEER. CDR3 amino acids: CASSQDPEGGAGAFF. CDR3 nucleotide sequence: TGCGCCAGCAGCCAAGATCCAGAAGGGGGCGCCGGAGCTTTCTTT.

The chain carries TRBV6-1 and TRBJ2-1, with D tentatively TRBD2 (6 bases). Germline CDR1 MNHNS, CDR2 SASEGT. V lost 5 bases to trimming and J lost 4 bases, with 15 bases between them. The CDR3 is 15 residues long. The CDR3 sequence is CASSPGESLYNEQFF. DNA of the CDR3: TGTGCCAGCAGTCCGGGGGAAAGCCTATACAATGAGCAGTTCTTC.

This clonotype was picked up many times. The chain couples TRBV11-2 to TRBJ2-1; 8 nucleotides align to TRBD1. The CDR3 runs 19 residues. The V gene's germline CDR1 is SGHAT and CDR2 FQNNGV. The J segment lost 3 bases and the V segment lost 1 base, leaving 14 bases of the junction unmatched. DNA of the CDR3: TGTGCCAGCAGCTTAGGATTTTCTTGGCAGGGGGCGTACTACAATGAGCAGTTCTTC. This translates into CASSLGFSWQGAYYNEQFF.

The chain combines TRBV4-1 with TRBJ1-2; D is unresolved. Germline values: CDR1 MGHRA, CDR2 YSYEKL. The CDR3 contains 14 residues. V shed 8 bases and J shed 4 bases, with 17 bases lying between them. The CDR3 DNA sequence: TGCGCCAGCCTAAGGGAAGGGTTGCGCTATGGCTACACCTTC. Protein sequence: CASLREGLRYGYTF.

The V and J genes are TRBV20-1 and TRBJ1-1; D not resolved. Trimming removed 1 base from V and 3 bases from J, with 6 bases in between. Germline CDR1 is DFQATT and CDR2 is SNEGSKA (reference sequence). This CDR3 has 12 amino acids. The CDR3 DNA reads TGCAGTGCTAGAGGCGGGGACACTGAAGCTTTCTTT. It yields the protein CSARGGDTEAFF.

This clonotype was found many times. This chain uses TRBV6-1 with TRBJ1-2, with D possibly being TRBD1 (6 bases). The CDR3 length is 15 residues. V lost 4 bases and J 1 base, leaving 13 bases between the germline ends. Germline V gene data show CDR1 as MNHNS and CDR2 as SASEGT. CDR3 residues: CASSAWTAGNYGYTF. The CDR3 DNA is TGTGCCAGCAGTGCCTGGACAGCGGGTAACTATGGCTACACCTTC.

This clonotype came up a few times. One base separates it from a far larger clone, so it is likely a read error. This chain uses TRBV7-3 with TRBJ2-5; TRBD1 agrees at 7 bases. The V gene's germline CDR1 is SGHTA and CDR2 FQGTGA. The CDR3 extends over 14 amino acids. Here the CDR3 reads CASSGGQLQEAQYF. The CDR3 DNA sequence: TGTGCCAGCAGTGGGGGACAGCTCCAAGAGGCCCAGTACTTC. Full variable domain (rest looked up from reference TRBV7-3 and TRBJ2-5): GAGVSQTPSNKVTEKGKYVELRCDPISGHTALYWYRQSLGQGPEFLIYFQGTGAADDSGLPNDRFFAVRPEGSVSTLKIQRTERGDSAVYLCASSGGQLQEAQYFGPGTRLLVL.